These 13 T cell receptor beta chains were all obtained from the same sample, sequenced in a study of blood T cells in healthy people across ages (dated by TCRdb to 2015 to 2017). Libraries were prepared through 5' RACE. Reads for this sample came from an Illumina HiSeq 2500. The second PCR ran for about 6 to 12 cycles and used a J-beta primer mix along with a sample-barcoded 5' primer. The public reads were run again by TCRdb, first through fastp at Q25 and then through MiXCR, and only productive beta chains were kept. Identical CDR3 proteins give one entry, which carries the most common genes and DNA. The sample table records under 2 million distinct CDR3 sequences; approximately 32% of these occur just once. Jointly, the top ten make up over 9% of the sample. Sequencing was done on a sample of blood. All receptors derive from a woman in her 30s in good health.

The chain carries TRBV7-9 and TRBJ1-2; 9 bases map to TRBD1. V was pared by 2 bases and J by 7 bases, with 8 bases of the junction left unmatched. The germline V gene has CDR1 SEHNR and CDR2 FQNEAQ (reference sequence). The length of the CDR3 is 15 residues. CDR3 region: CASSLPGTGKGGYTF. The CDR3 coding sequence is TGTGCCAGCAGCTTACCCGGGACAGGGAAAGGTGGCTACACCTTC.

The chain employs TRBV7-3 and TRBJ2-1; D may be TRBD2 (6 bases). Germline CDR1 and CDR2: SGHTA and FQGTGA. The length of the CDR3 is 13 residues. Trimming left V 6 bases short and J 9 bases short, with 15 bases between. The CDR3 sequence: CASSFGLLGEQFF. CDR3 DNA: TGTGCCAGCAGTTTTGGACTACTGGGTGAGCAGTTCTTC.

Remarks on this clonotype: This may arise from a read error, as a much more abundant clone is one base away. The J gene is TRBJ2-5, the V gene TRBV20-1; possibly TRBD2 for D (5 bases). Germline loops: CDR1 DFQATT, CDR2 SNEGSKA (reference sequence). The CDR3 consists of 10 residues. V shed 6 bases and J shed 11 bases, with 13 bases lying between them. The CDR3 protein is CSAVRGQQYF. In DNA, the CDR3 is TGCAGTGCCGTGCGCGGGCAGCAGTACTTC.

The V call is TRBV6-6, the J call TRBJ2-3; D uncertain. Trimming shortened V by 0 bases and J by 4 bases, and 8 bases separated the two germline ends. The CDR3 runs 14 residues. Germline V gene lookup returns CDR1 MNHNY and CDR2 SVGAGI (reference sequence). The CDR3 DNA reads TGTGCCAGCAGTTACTCGGTACCCTCAGATACGCAGTATTTT. Amino acids: CASSYSVPSDTQYF.

The table lists this clonotype with a few counts. V is TRBV10-3 and J is TRBJ2-3; 8 bases align to TRBD2. Germline lookup yields CDR1 ENHRY and CDR2 SYGVKD. The CDR3 totals 14 residues. The junction had 6 bases not matched to a gene; V was cut back by 6 bases and J by 4 bases. CDR3: CAISESGGADTQYF. DNA of the CDR3: TGTGCCATCAGCGAAAGCGGGGGCGCAGATACGCAGTATTTT.

About this clonotype: One base separates it from a far larger clone, so it is likely a read error. The conserved phenylalanine or tryptophan normally closing the CDR3 is absent here, so this likely arose from a read error. J is TRBJ2-7 and V is TRBV2; 10 bases match TRBD1. Germline lookup yields CDR1 SNHLY and CDR2 FYNNEI. This CDR3 comprises 14 residues. J was trimmed by 3 bases and V by 6 bases; bases with no gene match: 5. The CDR3 spells CASSPGQGFYEQYC. Written as DNA, the CDR3 is TGTGCCAGCAGCCCGGGACAGGGGTTCTACGAGCAGTACTGC.

In this sample, this clonotype turned up a few times. The chain has TRBV7-9 and TRBJ1-1; the D gene is possibly TRBD1 (5 bases). Germline V gene lookup returns CDR1 SEHNR and CDR2 FQNEAQ (reference sequence). Trimming removed 5 bases at V and 1 base at J, with 11 bases between. CDR3 length equals 14 residues. The CDR3 loop is CASSPGLENTEAFF. The CDR3 DNA is TGTGCCAGCAGCCCAGGGTTGGAGAACACTGAAGCTTTCTTT.

Ten or more counts support this clonotype. The chain combines TRBV27 with TRBJ1-2, with 9 bases fitting TRBD1. This CDR3 has 13 amino acids. The V gene's germline CDR1 is MNHEY and CDR2 SMNVEV (reference sequence). Trimming cost V 6 bases and J 4 bases; bases outside gene matches: 3. CDR3 in amino acids: CASSTGGGYGYTF. Written as DNA, the CDR3 is TGTGCCAGCAGCACAGGGGGCGGCTATGGCTACACCTTC.

This chain joins TRBV30 and TRBJ2-3; unclear D gene. CDR1 GTSNPN and CDR2 SVGIG come from the germline V gene (reference sequence). The CDR3 totals 14 residues. V dropped 2 bases and J dropped 1 base, with 10 bases sitting between them. CDR3 loop: CAWSIRAGTDTQYF. The CDR3 DNA sequence: TGTGCCTGGAGTATAAGGGCGGGCACAGATACGCAGTATTTT.

The chain combines TRBV3-1 with TRBJ1-1; D unclear. The CDR3 loop spans 14 amino acids. Trimming shortened V by 4 bases and J by 3 bases, and 12 bases separated the two germline ends. Germline-derived CDR1 and CDR2 are LGHDT and YNNKEL (reference sequence). CDR3 nucleotides: TGTGCCAGCAGCCTAAAGCGCGCCGACACTGAAGCTTTCTTT. Translating gives CASSLKRADTEAFF.

This chain connects TRBV11-2 to TRBJ2-7; D gene unclear. Germline V gene data show CDR1 as SGHAT and CDR2 as FQNNGV. This CDR3 has 13 residues. V was cut by 8 bases and J by 0 bases, with 11 bases left in between. CDR3 protein: CASSPESSYEQYF. DNA of the CDR3: TGTGCCAGCTCCCCCGAAAGCTCCTACGAGCAGTACTTC.

Points on this clonotype: Its ends do not fully match the called genes, so a read error is possible. This chain joins TRBV7-9 and TRBJ2-1, with D possibly matching TRBD2 (5 bases). The length of the CDR3 is 15 residues. Germline V gene sequence: CDR1 SEHNR, CDR2 FQNEAQ (reference sequence). The CDR3 DNA follows: TGTGCCAGCACCTTAGCGTACAACTCCTACAATGAGCAGTTCTTC. The encoded protein is CASTLAYNSYNEQFF.

There are many counts of this clonotype. The J gene is TRBJ2-7, the V gene TRBV29-1; 9 bases agree with TRBD2. The V and J ends lost 2 bases and 7 bases, in that order; junction bases with no gene match: 9. CDR1 SQVTM and CDR2 ANQGSEA come from the germline V gene. This CDR3 contains 14 residues. The CDR3 nucleotides are TGCAGCGTTGAAAGGCTAGCGGGACGGGGGGAGCAGTACTTC. Its protein product is CSVERLAGRGEQYF.